The 24 T cell receptor beta chains given below trace back to one sample, sequenced in a study of CD8 T cells in Susac syndrome (dated by TCRdb to between 2018 and 2021). The library was made by the immunoSEQ multiplex PCR assay. RNA was extracted using the RNeasy kit, and roughly 0.45 to 1 microgram was reverse transcribed with random hexamers. Through fastp at Q25 and MiXCR, TCRdb rebuilt clones from the public reads, retaining in-frame beta chains. Here each entry gathers all rows of one CDR3 protein and keeps the most common genes and DNA. Present in this sample are some 100,000 distinct CDR3 sequences, less than 95% of which were seen just once. The ten biggest clones cover approximately 0.12% of the sample. Source material: CD8+ T cells from PBMCs. The receptors were gathered from a human donor in good health.

The chain uses TRBV2 and TRBJ2-7, with 14 bases that match TRBD2. Trimming cost V 6 bases and J 0 bases; bases outside gene matches: 7. The CDR3 length is 17 residues. From germline, CDR1 is SNHLY and CDR2 FYNNEI. DNA of the CDR3: TGTGCCAGCAGGCCCGGACTAGCGGGGGGAAGCTCCTACGAGCAGTACTTC. This gives the protein CASRPGLAGGSSYEQYF.

The V and J genes are TRBV12-3 or TRBV12-4 and TRBJ1-2; D gene unclear. The CDR3 is made up of 14 amino acids. V was clipped by 7 bases and J by 6 bases, with 18 bases between them. CDR3 residues: CASTLGRYLDGYTF. CDR3 nucleotide sequence: TGTGCCAGCACCTTGGGAAGATACTTGGATGGCTACACCTTC.

The chain uses TRBV15 and TRBJ2-4, with D possibly matching TRBD2 (5 bases). V was shortened by 0 bases and J by 11 bases, with 11 bases between the two germline ends. This CDR3 region has 13 residues. Germline V gene lookup returns CDR1 LNHNV and CDR2 YYDKDF (reference sequence). The CDR3 coding sequence is TGTGCCACCAGCAGAGATGTAGCGTTGGTTCAGTACTTC. Translating gives CATSRDVALVQYF.

V and J are TRBV7-2 and TRBJ2-2, with 7 bases lining up with TRBD2. This CDR3 is built from 15 residues. Germline V lookup: CDR1 SGHTA, CDR2 FQGNSA. J was trimmed by 3 bases and V by 5 bases; bases with no gene match: 6. The CDR3 spells CASSLEAGDTGELFF. DNA of the CDR3: TGTGCCAGCAGCCTAGAGGCGGGAGACACCGGGGAGCTGTTTTTT.

Points on this clonotype: No conserved phenylalanine or tryptophan is present at the end of the CDR3, so a read error is the likely explanation. The chain recombines TRBV11-1 with TRBJ1-1; D uncertain. The CDR3 covers 15 residues. The germline V and J ends were trimmed by 1 base and 3 bases, with 12 bases remaining between them. In germline, CDR1 is SGHAT, CDR2 FQDESV (reference sequence). CDR3 coding DNA: TGTGCCAGCAGCTTAGAGGCGGGCTCGTACACTGAAGCTTTCCTT. Encoded protein: CASSLEAGSYTEAFL.

The chain has TRBV30 and TRBJ2-1; possible D gene TRBD1, 7 bases. The germline V gene encodes CDR1 GTSNPN and CDR2 SVGIG (reference sequence). The CDR3 contains 13 residues. V shed 4 bases and J shed 8 bases, with 15 bases lying between them. The CDR3 DNA is TGTGCCTGGATCAGGGGGGTTTTCCATGAGCAGTTCTTC. The encoded protein is CAWIRGVFHEQFF.

This chain connects TRBV2 to TRBJ2-2; the D gene is possibly TRBD1 (6 bases). The germline V gene encodes CDR1 SNHLY and CDR2 FYNNEI. Trimming pared 6 bases from V and 6 bases from J, leaving 14 bases between. The CDR3 totals 14 residues. CDR3 residues: CASRTQGIAGELFF. In DNA form, the CDR3 reads TGTGCCAGCAGGACACAGGGCATTGCCGGGGAGCTGTTTTTT. Together with reference TRBV2 and TRBJ2-2, the CDR3 gives the full variable domain: EPEVTQTPSHQVTQMGQEVILRCVPISNHLYFYWYRQILGQKVEFLVSFYNNEISEKSEIFDDQFSVERPDGSNFTLKIRSTKLEDSAMYFCASRTQGIAGELFFGEGSRLTVL.

The rearrangement uses TRBV29-1 and TRBJ1-1, with TRBD1 matching over 8 bases. The germline CDR1 and CDR2 sequences are SQVTM and ANQGSEA. V shed 6 bases, J shed 5 bases, and the junction held 8 bases outside the gene matches. The CDR3 covers 13 residues. The CDR3 DNA reads as TGCAGCGTCGGTTACAGGGGGGGAACTGAAGCTTTCTTT. This gives the protein CSVGYRGGTEAFF.

The chain employs TRBV7-8 and TRBJ1-6; the D is unclear. CDR1 is SGHVS and CDR2 is FQNEAQ in the germline V gene. The germline V and J ends were trimmed by 3 bases and 9 bases, with 6 bases remaining between them. This CDR3 region has 12 residues. CDR3 in amino acids: CASSFNSSPLHF. The CDR3 nucleotides are TGTGCCAGCAGCTTCAACAGTTCACCCCTCCACTTT.

The chain couples TRBV30 to TRBJ1-1; no clear D gene. Looked up from germline, CDR1 is GTSNPN and CDR2 is SVGIG (reference sequence). This CDR3 comprises 17 residues. Trimming took off 0 bases at V and 0 bases at J, with 17 bases between the two ends. The CDR3, as DNA: TGTGCCTGGAGTGTATCGGGTACGATTCCTATGAACACTGAAGCTTTCTTT. This gives the protein CAWSVSGTIPMNTEAFF.

This rearrangement joins TRBV18 to TRBJ2-3; D remains unclear. Germline-derived CDR1 and CDR2 are KGHSH and LQKENI. Trimming took 3 bases from V and 2 from J, leaving 15 bases between them. This CDR3 spans 16 amino acids. The DNA for the CDR3 is TGTGCCAGCTCACCCCGACGGATGGATACCACAGATACGCAGTATTTT. As protein: CASSPRRMDTTDTQYF.

This clonotype was detected only once. The V call is TRBV13, the J call TRBJ2-7, with D unresolved. V lost 0 bases, J lost 6 bases, and 12 bases lay in between. There are 14 residues in the CDR3. The germline V gene encodes CDR1 PRHDT and CDR2 FYEKMQ (reference sequence). The CDR3 loop reads CASSLGIGSGEQYF. The DNA of the CDR3 is TGTGCCAGCAGCTTAGGAATTGGCTCGGGCGAGCAGTACTTC.

This chain uses TRBV6-2 or TRBV6-3 with TRBJ1-5; the match to TRBD1 covers 9 bases. CDR1 is MNHEY, CDR2 SVGEGT, per germline. This CDR3 spans 18 amino acids. With V trimmed by 2 bases and J by 2 bases, 10 bases remained unmatched. CDR3 region: CASSYGDRVDRGNQPQHF. Here the CDR3 DNA reads TGTGCCAGCAGTTACGGGGACAGGGTGGATCGGGGCAATCAGCCCCAGCATTTT.

The chain couples TRBV19 to TRBJ2-1; tentatively, D is TRBD1 (5 bases). CDR1 is LNHDA, CDR2 SQIVND, per germline (reference sequence). V lost 4 bases, J lost 4 bases, and 17 bases lay in between. The CDR3 covers 16 residues. The CDR3 spells CASSKTVEIWYNEQFF. Written as DNA, the CDR3 is TGTGCCAGTAGTAAGACAGTAGAAATATGGTACAATGAGCAGTTCTTC.

The chain combines TRBV19 with TRBJ1-5, with a weak D call TRBD1 (6 bases). CDR3 length: 15 amino acids. Germline CDR1 reads LNHDA; CDR2 reads SQIVND (reference sequence). V was pared by 0 bases and J by 1 base, with 7 bases between. The CDR3 loop reads CASSIDRGSNQPQHF. CDR3 DNA sequence: TGTGCCAGTAGTATAGACAGGGGCAGCAATCAGCCCCAGCATTTT.

The chain is built from TRBV9 and TRBJ1-2; D gene unclear. V dropped 4 bases and J dropped 8 bases, with 15 bases sitting between them. The germline gives CDR1 SGDLS, CDR2 YYNGEE. There are 13 residues in the CDR3. The CDR3 DNA sequence: TGTGCCAGCAGCCCGCGACCAGTTAGCGGCTACACCTTC. Its protein product is CASSPRPVSGYTF.

V and J are TRBV25-1 and TRBJ2-1, with a tentative D call TRBD2 (6 bases). The CDR3 spans 14 residues. V shed 6 bases and J shed 9 bases, with 18 bases lying between them. The germline V gene encodes CDR1 MGHDK and CDR2 SYGVNS. The CDR3 sequence is CASRGRLVGSEQFF. CDR3 sequence (DNA): TGTGCCAGCAGGGGTAGACTAGTCGGAAGTGAGCAGTTCTTC.

This chain joins TRBV7-2 and TRBJ2-1, with D uncertain. The CDR3 is made up of 15 amino acids. Trimming removed 3 bases from V and 8 bases from J, with 17 bases in between. Germline CDR1 and CDR2: SGHTA and FQGNSA. CDR3 nucleotide sequence: TGTGCCAGCAGCTTTATCGGTGTCTCGCCCGATGAGCAGTTCTTC. Protein sequence: CASSFIGVSPDEQFF.

The CDR3 DNA sequence: TGTGCCAGCAACCTAAGCGGGGGACCCTCCTACGAGCAGTACTTC. Protein product: CASNLSGGPSYEQYF. The rearrangement links TRBV6-2 or TRBV6-3 to TRBJ2-7; TRBD2 agrees at 8 bases. With V trimmed by 7 bases and J by 0 bases, 8 bases remained unmatched. Germline loops: CDR1 MNHEY, CDR2 SVGEGT. The CDR3 has 15 amino acids.

The chain carries TRBV24-1 and TRBJ2-5, with D maybe TRBD1 (5 bases). V was trimmed by 5 bases and J by 2 bases, leaving 8 bases between them. Germline loops: CDR1 KGHDR, CDR2 SFDVKD. The CDR3 totals 13 residues. The CDR3 here is CATSGGGQETQYF. The DNA of the CDR3 is TGTGCCACCAGTGGGGGCGGACAAGAGACCCAGTACTTC.

The CDR3 is CATSRDGEFGNTIYF. CDR3 coding DNA: TGTGCCACCAGCAGAGATGGAGAATTTGGAAACACCATATATTTT. The gene calls are TRBV15 and TRBJ1-3; D gene uncertain. The CDR3 length is 15 residues. Trimming removed 0 bases from V and 3 bases from J, with 9 bases in between. Germline V gene sequence: CDR1 LNHNV, CDR2 YYDKDF (reference sequence).

The chain links TRBV14 to TRBJ1-1; 7 bases align to TRBD1. CDR3 length equals 15 residues. Germline V gene data show CDR1 as SGHDN and CDR2 as FVKESK. V was pared by 0 bases and J by 2 bases, with 3 bases of the junction left unmatched. Here the CDR3 DNA reads TGTGCCAGCAGCCAAGATCCAGGGGGAAACACTGAAGCTTTCTTT. This gives the protein CASSQDPGGNTEAFF.

The chain carries TRBV6-2 or TRBV6-3 and TRBJ2-7, with 9 positions matching TRBD1. Trimming took 6 bases from V and 2 from J; bases not matched to a gene: 29. The CDR3 is 22 amino acids. In germline, CDR1 is MNHEY, CDR2 SVGEGT. CDR3 in DNA: TGTGCCAGCAGGTCACAGGGGGCCTTCTGGGGCATCCCACCCGTCACAACCTACGAGCAGTACTTC. Encoded protein: CASRSQGAFWGIPPVTTYEQYF.

CDR3 sequence reads: CASSLGRAYEQYF. The CDR3 nucleotides are TGTGCCAGCAGCTTAGGGAGGGCCTACGAGCAGTACTTC. The chain employs TRBV11-2 and TRBJ2-7; tentative D call: TRBD2 (6 bases). V lost 1 base, J lost 2 bases, and 6 bases lay in between. CDR1 is SGHAT, CDR2 FQNNGV, per germline. This CDR3 comprises 13 residues.